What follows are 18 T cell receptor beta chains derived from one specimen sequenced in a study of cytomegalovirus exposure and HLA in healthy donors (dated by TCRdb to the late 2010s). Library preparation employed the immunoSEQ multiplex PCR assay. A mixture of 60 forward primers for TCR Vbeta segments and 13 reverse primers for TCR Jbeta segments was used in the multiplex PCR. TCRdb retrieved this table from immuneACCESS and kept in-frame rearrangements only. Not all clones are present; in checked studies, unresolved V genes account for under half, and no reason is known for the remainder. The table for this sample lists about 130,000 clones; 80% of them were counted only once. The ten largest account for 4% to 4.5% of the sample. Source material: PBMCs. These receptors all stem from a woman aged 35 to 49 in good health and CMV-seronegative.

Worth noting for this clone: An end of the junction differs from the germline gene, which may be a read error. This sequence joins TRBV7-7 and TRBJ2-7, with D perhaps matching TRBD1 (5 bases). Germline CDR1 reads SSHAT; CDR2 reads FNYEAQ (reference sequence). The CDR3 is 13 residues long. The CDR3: CASSFDSAGEQYF. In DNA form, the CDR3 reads TGTGCTAGCAGCTTCGATTCGGCAGGGGAGCAGTACTTC.

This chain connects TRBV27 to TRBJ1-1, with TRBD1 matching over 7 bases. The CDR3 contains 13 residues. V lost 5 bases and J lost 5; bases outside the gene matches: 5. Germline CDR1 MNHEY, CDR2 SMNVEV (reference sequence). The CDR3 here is CASSRQGGTEAFF. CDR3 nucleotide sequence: TGTGCCAGCAGTCGACAGGGAGGTACTGAAGCTTTCTTT.

This CDR3 is CASSRAGTSSYNEQFF. CDR3 in DNA: TGCGCCAGCAGCCGCGCAGGGACTAGCTCCTACAATGAGCAGTTCTTC. The chain employs TRBV5-1 and TRBJ2-1; 8 bases fit TRBD2. This CDR3 spans 16 amino acids. From germline, CDR1 is SGHRS and CDR2 YFSETQ. Losses at the gene ends were 4 bases for V and 0 bases for J; bases not matched to a gene: 6.

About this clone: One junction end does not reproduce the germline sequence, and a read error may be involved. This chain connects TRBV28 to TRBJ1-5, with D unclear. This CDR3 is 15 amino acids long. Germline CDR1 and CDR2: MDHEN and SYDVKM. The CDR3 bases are TGTGCCAGCAGTTTTTCAGGTCACAGCAATCGGCCCCAGCATTTT. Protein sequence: CASSFSGHSNRPQHF.

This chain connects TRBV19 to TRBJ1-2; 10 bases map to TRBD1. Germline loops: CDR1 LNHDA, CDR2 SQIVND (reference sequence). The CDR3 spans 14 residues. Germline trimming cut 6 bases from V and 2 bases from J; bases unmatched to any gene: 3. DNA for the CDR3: TGTGCCAGTAGGGGACAGGGGCAAAACTATGGCTACACCTTC. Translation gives CASRGQGQNYGYTF. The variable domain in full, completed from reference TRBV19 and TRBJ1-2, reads DGGITQSPKYLFRKEGQNVTLSCEQNLNHDAMYWYRQDPGQGLRLIYYSQIVNDFQKGDIAEGYSVSREKKESFPLTVTSAQKNPTAFYLCASRGQGQNYGYTFGSGTRLTVV.

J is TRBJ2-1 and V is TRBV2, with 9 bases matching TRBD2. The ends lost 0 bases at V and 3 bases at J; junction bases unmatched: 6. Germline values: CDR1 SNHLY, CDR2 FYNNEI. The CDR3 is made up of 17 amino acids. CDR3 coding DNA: TGTGCCAGCAGTGAAGCGGTAGCGGGGGAGTTCTACAATGAGCAGTTCTTC. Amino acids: CASSEAVAGEFYNEQFF.

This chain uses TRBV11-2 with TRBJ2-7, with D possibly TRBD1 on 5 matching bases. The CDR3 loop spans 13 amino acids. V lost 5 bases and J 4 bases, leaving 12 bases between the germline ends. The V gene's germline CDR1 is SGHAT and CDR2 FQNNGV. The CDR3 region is CASSLLQGYEQYF. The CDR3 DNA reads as TGTGCCAGCAGCCTACTCCAGGGATACGAGCAGTACTTC. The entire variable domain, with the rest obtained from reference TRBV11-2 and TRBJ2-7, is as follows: EAGVAQSPRYKIIEKRQSVAFWCNPISGHATLYWYQQILGQGPKLLIQFQNNGVVDDSQLPKDRFSAERLKGVDSTLKIQPAKLEDSAVYLCASSLLQGYEQYFGPGTRLTVT.

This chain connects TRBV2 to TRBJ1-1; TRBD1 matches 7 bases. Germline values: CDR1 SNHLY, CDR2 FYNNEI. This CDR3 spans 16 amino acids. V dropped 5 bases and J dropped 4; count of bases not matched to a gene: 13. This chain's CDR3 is CASSFRDSARGTEAFF. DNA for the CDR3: TGTGCCAGCAGTTTCCGGGACAGTGCCCGGGGCACTGAAGCTTTCTTT.

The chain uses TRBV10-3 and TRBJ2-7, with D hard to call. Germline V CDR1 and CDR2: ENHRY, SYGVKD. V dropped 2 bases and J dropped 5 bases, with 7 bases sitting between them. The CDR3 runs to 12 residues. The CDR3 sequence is CAISEEMDEQYF. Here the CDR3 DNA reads TGTGCCATCAGTGAGGAGATGGACGAGCAGTACTTC.

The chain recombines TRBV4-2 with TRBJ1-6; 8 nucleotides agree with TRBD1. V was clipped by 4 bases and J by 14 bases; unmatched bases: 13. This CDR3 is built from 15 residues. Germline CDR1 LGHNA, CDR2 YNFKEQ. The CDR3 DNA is TGTGCCAGCAGCCCCCCGGGACAGGAGATTTTGGCCCTCCACTTT. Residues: CASSPPGQEILALHF.

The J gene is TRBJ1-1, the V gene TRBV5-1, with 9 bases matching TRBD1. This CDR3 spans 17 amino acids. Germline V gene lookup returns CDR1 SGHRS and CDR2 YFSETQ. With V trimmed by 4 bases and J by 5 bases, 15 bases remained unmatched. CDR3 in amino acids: CASSVARGLTGGTEAFF. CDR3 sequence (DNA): TGCGCCAGCAGCGTTGCCAGGGGCCTGACAGGGGGTACTGAAGCTTTCTTT.

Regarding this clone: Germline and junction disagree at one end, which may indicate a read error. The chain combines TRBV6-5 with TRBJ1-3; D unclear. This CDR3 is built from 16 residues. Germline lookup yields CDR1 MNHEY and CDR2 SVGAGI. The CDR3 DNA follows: TGTGCCCGCAGTTACTCGACTATAATCTCTGGAAACACCATATATTTT. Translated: CARSYSTIISGNTIYF.

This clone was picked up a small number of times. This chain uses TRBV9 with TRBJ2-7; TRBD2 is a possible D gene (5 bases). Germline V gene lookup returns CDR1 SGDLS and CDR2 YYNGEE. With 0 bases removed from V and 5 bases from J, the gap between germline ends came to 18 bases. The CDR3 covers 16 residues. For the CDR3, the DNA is TGTGCCAGCAGCGTAGGGGCCGAGGGATGGGCTCACGAGCAGTACTTC. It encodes CASSVGAEGWAHEQYF.

The CDR3 loop reads CASSVPGLAKNIQYF. The CDR3 coding sequence is TGTGCCAGCAGTGTACCGGGACTAGCGAAAAACATTCAGTACTTC. The chain recombines TRBV2 with TRBJ2-4, with 10 bases fitting TRBD2. The CDR3 totals 15 residues. The V gene end was trimmed by 4 bases and the J gene end by 4 bases; junction bases not matched to a gene: 4. Germline loops: CDR1 SNHLY, CDR2 FYNNEI.

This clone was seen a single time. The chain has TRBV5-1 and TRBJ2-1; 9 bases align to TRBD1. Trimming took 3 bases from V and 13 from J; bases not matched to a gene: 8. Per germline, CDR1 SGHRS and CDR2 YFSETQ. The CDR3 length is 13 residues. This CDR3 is CASSYGQGLDQFF. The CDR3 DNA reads TGCGCCAGCAGCTACGGACAGGGGCTAGATCAGTTCTTC. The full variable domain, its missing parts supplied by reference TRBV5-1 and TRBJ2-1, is KAGVTQTPRYLIKTRGQQVTLSCSPISGHRSVSWYQQTPGQGLQFLFEYFSETQRNKGNFPGRFSGRQFSNSRSEMNVSTLELGDSALYLCASSYGQGLDQFFGPGTRLTVL.

The CDR3 bases are TGTGCCAGCAGCAAAGGATGGGACAGCGCCCAGTACTTC. It is translated as CASSKGWDSAQYF. J is TRBJ2-5 and V is TRBV7-6; 7 bases are shared with TRBD1. The CDR3 spans 13 residues. Losses at the gene ends were 5 bases for V and 9 bases for J; bases not matched to a gene: 9. Per the germline V gene, CDR1 is SGHVS and CDR2 is FNYEAQ.

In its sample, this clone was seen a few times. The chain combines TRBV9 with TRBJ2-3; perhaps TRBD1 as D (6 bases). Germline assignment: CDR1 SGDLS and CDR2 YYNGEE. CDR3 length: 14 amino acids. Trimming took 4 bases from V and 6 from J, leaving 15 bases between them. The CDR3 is CASSSQGLRDTQYF. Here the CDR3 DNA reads TGTGCCAGCAGCAGCCAGGGGTTAAGGGATACGCAGTATTTT.

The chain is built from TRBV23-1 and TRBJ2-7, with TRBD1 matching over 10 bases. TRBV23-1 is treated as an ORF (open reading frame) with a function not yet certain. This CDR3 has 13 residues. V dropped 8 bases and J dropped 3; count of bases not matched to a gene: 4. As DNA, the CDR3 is TGCGCCAGCCCAGGGGACAGGGGCTACGAGCAGTACTTC. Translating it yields CASPGDRGYEQYF.